A selection of T cell receptor beta chains follows, all from one sample in a study of blood T cell repertoires in COVID-19. Assay: immunoSEQ multiplex PCR; the TCRdb copy retains only in-frame clones and omits some. In the table there are 110,000 to 150,000 clones, over 75% of which are singletons. Sequencing was performed on peripheral blood. Source of these receptors: a woman between 50 and 59 years old with acute or convalescent COVID-19. Both conserved end residues are part of each CDR3. D genes are given only for firm matches. Not every row has a clone size; where given, it reads once, few, many or a size class.

-,TRBJ1-6,-,TRBV7-9,TGTGCCAGCAACCCAAACGACAGTAATTCACCCCTCCACTTT,CASNPNDSNSPLHF
TRBD2,TRBJ2-1,-,TRBV19,TGTGCCAGTAGTAGACTAGCGGAGACCCTCAATGAGCAGTTCTTC,CASSRLAETLNEQFF
TRBD1,TRBJ1-2,-,TRBV7-9,TGTGCCAGCAGCCCACGACAAGGGGGCCACGGCTACACCTTC,CASSPRQGGHGYTF
TRBD1,TRBJ1-5,-,TRBV27,TGTGCCAGCAGTCCCGGACAGGGTAGGTTTAGCAATCAGCCCCAGCATTTT,CASSPGQGRFSNQPQHF
TRBD1,TRBJ1-2,-,TRBV7-2,TGTGCCAGCACCGCCGAGGGACAGGTGGGAGGCTACACCTTC,CASTAEGQVGGYTF
TRBD1,TRBJ2-7,-,TRBV2,TGTGCCAGCAGTGGTTGGACAGGGGTCTACGAGCAGTACTTC,CASSGWTGVYEQYF
TRBD1,TRBJ1-6,-,TRBV6-5,TGTGCCAGCAGGATGGACAGGGGATGGTCACCCCTCCACTTT,CASRMDRGWSPLHF
TRBD1,TRBJ1-4,-,TRBV7-9,TGTGCCAGCAGCTTAGGGGACAGGGAGAGAGAAAAACTGTTTTTT,CASSLGDREREKLFF
TRBD2,TRBJ2-3,-,TRBV18,TGTGCCAGCTCACCGGCGGGGGGAAGCACAGATACGCAGTATTTT,CASSPAGGSTDTQYF
TRBD2,TRBJ2-1,-,TRBV7-2,TGTGCCAGCAGCTTAGTTGCTAGCGGAACCTACAATGAGCAGTTCTTC,CASSLVASGTYNEQFF
TRBD2,TRBJ2-3,many,TRBV6-2/TRBV6-3,TGTGCCAGCAGTTTCTACGGACTAGCGGAGCGCACAGATACGCAGTATTTT,CASSFYGLAERTDTQYF
-,TRBJ2-7,-,TRBV6-6,TGTGCCAGCAGTCAGAGCTCCTACGAGCAGTACTTC,CASSQSSYEQYF
-,TRBJ1-6,-,TRBV12-3/TRBV12-4,TGTGCCAGCAGTTCAGGTTCGGGGGTAGACCTCCACTTT,CASSSGSGVDLHF
-,TRBJ1-2,-,TRBV18,TGTGCCAGCTCACACTCCTCACAGCCCAACTATGGCTACACCTTC,CASSHSSQPNYGYTF
-,TRBJ1-1,-,TRBV6-5,TGTGCCAGCAGTACCCGACAAACGAACACTGAAGCTTTCTTT,CASSTRQTNTEAFF
-,TRBJ1-3,-,TRBV5-3,TGTGCCAGAAGCTTGTTAGCGCACTCTGGAAACACCATATATTTT,CARSLLAHSGNTIYF
-,TRBJ2-7,few,TRBV12-3/TRBV12-4,TGTGCCAGCAGTTCAATTCAGGGCGAGCAGTACTTC,CASSSIQGEQYF
TRBD1,TRBJ1-1,-,TRBV7-2,TGTGCCAGCAGCCCGCGGACAGGGGGGTTTACTGAAGCTTTCTTT,CASSPRTGGFTEAFF
TRBD1,TRBJ2-7,few,TRBV7-2,TGTGCCAGCAGCCAGCGACAGGGGGTGGTAGACGAGCAGTACTTC,CASSQRQGVVDEQYF
-,TRBJ1-4,-,TRBV18,TGTGCCAGCTCACCGACTGCGGAGAACCATGAAAAACTGTTTTTT,CASSPTAENHEKLFF
-,TRBJ1-4,-,TRBV7-9,TGTGCCAGCAGCCCTATGGGACAAGAAAATGAAAAACTGTTTTTT,CASSPMGQENEKLFF
-,TRBJ1-2,-,TRBV19,TGTGCCAGTAGTATAGATCTCCCACCCGGCACTATTGGCTACACCTTC,CASSIDLPPGTIGYTF
-,TRBJ2-7,-,TRBV5-6,TGTGCCAGCAGCGCTCTATCGTACGAGCAGTACTTC,CASSALSYEQYF
TRBD1,TRBJ2-3,-,TRBV6-1,TGTGCCAGCAGTGAGACAGGGGCACAAGATACGCAGTATTTT,CASSETGAQDTQYF
-,TRBJ2-3,-,TRBV12-3/TRBV12-4,TGTGCCAGCAGTTCGGGTCCAGGGACGCAGTATTTT,CASSSGPGTQYF
TRBD1,TRBJ1-2,-,TRBV5-1,TGCGCCAGCAGCGAAACTGGACAGGGCGCGCTCGGCTACACCTTC,CASSETGQGALGYTF
-,TRBJ2-2,-,TRBV7-3,TGTGCCAGCAGTAACCGACAGGTTGACACCGGGGAGCTGTTTTTT,CASSNRQVDTGELFF
-,TRBJ1-4,few,TRBV2,TGTGCCAGCAGTGACAGGACAGCGAATGAAAAACTGTTTTTT,CASSDRTANEKLFF
-,TRBJ1-6,-,TRBV30,TGTGCCTGGAGGGCGGGGAGTGGTTCACCCCTCCACTTT,CAWRAGSGSPLHF
-,TRBJ2-7,-,TRBV14,TGTGCCAGCAGCCAGCGGGCAGGGGTTACCTACGAGCAGTACTTC,CASSQRAGVTYEQYF
-,TRBJ1-5,-,TRBV18,TGTGCCAGCTCACCCGAAAGCTATCAGCCCCAGCATTTT,CASSPESYQPQHF
-,TRBJ1-6,-,TRBV28,TGTGCCAGCAGCTCACCGGGCAGGGATAATTCACCCCTCCACTTT,CASSSPGRDNSPLHF
-,TRBJ2-7,-,TRBV2,TGTGCCGCAGCTCGGGGGGCCCTCGTCGAGCAGTACTTC,CAAARGALVEQYF
TRBD1,TRBJ2-1,-,TRBV3-1/TRBV3-2,TGTGCCAGCACCCAGACAGGGCCCCTCGGGTGGAACAATGAGCAGTTCTTC,CASTQTGPLGWNNEQFF
-,TRBJ1-2,-,TRBV9,TGTGCCAGCAGCGCTCCAGGGGATCACTATGGCTACACCTTC,CASSAPGDHYGYTF
-,TRBJ2-2,few,TRBV5-1,TGCGCCAGCAGCTTGGAACAGGTTCGCACCGGGGAGCTGTTTTTT,CASSLEQVRTGELFF
-,TRBJ2-1,-,TRBV7-2,TGTGCCAGCAGTTTTACGAGCTCCTACAATGAGCAGTTCTTC,CASSFTSSYNEQFF
TRBD1,TRBJ2-7,-,TRBV18,TGTGCCAGCTCACCAAGGACAGGGGGCTACGAGCAGTACTTC,CASSPRTGGYEQYF
TRBD1,TRBJ1-2,-,TRBV28,TGTGCCAGCAGTACTACCTCAGGGGGGAACTATGGCTACACCTTC,CASSTTSGGNYGYTF
TRBD1,TRBJ1-2,-,TRBV18,TGTGCCAGCTCACCAGGGCAGGGGGCCGACTATGGCTACACCTTC,CASSPGQGADYGYTF
TRBD1,TRBJ1-5,-,TRBV7-2,TGTGCCAGCAGCTGGAGGCAGGGGGCAAGACAGCCCCAGCATTTT,CASSWRQGARQPQHF
TRBD2,TRBJ2-1,few,TRBV7-6,TGTGCCAGCAGCTTGACTAGCGGGGACTACAATGAGCAGTTCTTC,CASSLTSGDYNEQFF